This TCR beta chain was recovered during a study of cytomegalovirus exposure and HLA in healthy donors. General study findings and limits: Presence/absence analyses supposed approximately even sequencing depth among donors.

A multiplex PCR was run with 60 Vbeta primers and 13 Jbeta primers. Profiled with immunoSEQ multiplex PCR; TCRdb holds only in-frame clones, not every one. The data contain some 100,000 clones, about 74% of them singletons. Comment on this clone: Its target is not known.

From germline, CDR1 is MDHEN and CDR2 SYDVKM. The CDR3 has 17 amino acids. J lost 7 bases, V lost 2 bases, and 5 bases had no gene match. The specimen was PBMCs. The receptor's source is a woman aged 50 to 65 in good health and CMV-seropositive. The V and J genes are TRBV28 and TRBJ2-1; TRBD2 agrees at 16 bases. The CDR3 sequence is CASSLGTSGRAGNEQFF. The CDR3 DNA is TGTGCCAGCAGTTTAGGGACTAGCGGGAGGGCTGGTAATGAGCAGTTCTTC.